This TCR beta chain was recorded in a study of blood T cell repertoires in COVID-19. Looking at the study overall: PBMCs, B-cell-depleted T cells, or T cells were the source of the cDNA or gDNA that made up the material.

Per the original methods: Reference gene primer amplification yielded estimated nucleated cell counts. Libraries were prepared by immunoSEQ multiplex PCR; TCRdb keeps only in-frame clonotypes and omits some of them. The V and J calls and the clone size are those of that table, but D and trimming were determined from the DNA. Counted here are 180,000 or so clones, approximately 86% occurring once; the ten biggest clones make up 0.99%. The CDR3 has 15 residues. V shed 2 bases, J shed 4 bases, and the junction held 7 bases outside the gene matches. CDR1 and CDR2 from the germline V gene are SGHDT and YYEEEE.

The clonotype was recovered from a man aged 18 to 30 with acute or convalescent COVID-19. The J gene is TRBJ2-7, the V gene TRBV5-6, with TRBD2 identical over 9 bases. Sequenced input: peripheral blood. CDR3 DNA: TGTGCCAGCAGCTTACCCCATAGCGGGGGATACGAGCAGTACGTC. Protein: CASSLPHSGGYEQYV.